This T cell receptor beta chain was recorded in a study of PD-L1 blockade in urothelial cancer. The CDR3 is made up of 15 amino acids. The germline V gene has CDR1 LNHDA and CDR2 SQIVND (reference sequence). V lost 7 bases and J lost 0, with 13 bases in between. Produced via immunoSEQ multiplex PCR; TCRdb's table is partial and in-frame only. The sample lists about 82,000 clones, approximately 90% occurring once. A remark on this clone: The identical CDR3 is also encoded by other nucleotide sequences in the sample.

This rearrangement joins TRBV19 to TRBJ2-1; possible D gene TRBD2, 6 bases. This specimen consisted of PBMCs, obtained around atezolizumab (anti-PD-L1) treatment. The origin of this receptor is a man aged 55 to 70 with urothelial cancer. The CDR3 here is CASTSSGSSYNEQFF. The CDR3 nucleotides read TGTGCCAGTACCAGTAGCGGAAGCTCCTACAATGAGCAGTTCTTC.